The TCR beta chain described here comes from a study of T cells after yellow fever vaccination. On this clonotype: The antigen remains undetermined.

A universal primer site and UMIs were added as TCR cDNA was made by 5'RACE template switching. TCRdb ran MiXCR on the 5' RACE reads and lists one entry per CDR3 protein. Among some 300,000 distinct CDR3 sequences listed, less than 9.5% were seen once. Study-wide points: Overlap between CD4 and CD8 compartments was detected for a small share of clonotypes. Researchers report a weaker secondary response that nonetheless peaked faster, day 5 versus 15.

The receptor was derived from a man between 18 and 29 years old who received the YFV17D yellow fever vaccine. The material was CD4+ T cells sorted from PBMCs, obtained 5 days after the yellow fever booster vaccination.

CDR3 DNA: TGCAGCGTTGTGGAGGCAGGGGGGGGTCAGCCCCAGCATTTT. Its translation: CSVVEAGGGQPQHF. This chain joins TRBV29-1 and TRBJ1-5; TRBD1 aligns across 7 bases. CDR3 size: 14 residues. Trimming removed 4 bases from V and 6 bases from J; junction bases left unmatched: 9. Germline V CDR1 and CDR2: SQVTM, ANQGSEA.